The 6 T cell receptor beta chains listed next were all sequenced from one sample in a study of blood T cells in healthy people across ages. With a J-beta primer mix and a sample-barcoded 5' primer, a second PCR ran about 7 to 11 cycles. TCRdb independently ran MiXCR on the 5' RACE reads; one entry per CDR3 protein. Among over a million distinct CDR3 sequences listed, approximately 39% were seen once. Sequenced input: blood. These receptors came from a woman aged 18-35 years in good health.

The rearrangement joins TRBV20-1 to TRBJ1-4; perhaps TRBD1 as D (6 bases). Trimming removed 0 bases from V and 0 bases from J, with 17 bases in between. The germline gives CDR1 DFQATT, CDR2 SNEGSKA (reference sequence). The CDR3 extends over 18 amino acids. The CDR3 spells CSARDQRGATPTNEKLFF. The CDR3 DNA reads as TGCAGTGCTAGAGATCAGCGGGGGGCCACCCCAACTAATGAAAAACTGTTTTTT.

The chain couples TRBV6-5 to TRBJ2-1, with D perhaps matching TRBD1 or TRBD2 (5 bases each). V gave up 1 base and J gave up 3 bases, with 10 bases separating them. Germline CDR1 is MNHEY and CDR2 is SVGAGI. The length of the CDR3 is 15 residues. The CDR3 loop reads CASSYWGTNYNEQFF. The DNA of the CDR3 is TGTGCCAGCAGTTACTGGGGGACGAACTACAATGAGCAGTTCTTC.

The chain combines TRBV29-1 with TRBJ1-2, with a weak D call TRBD1 (6 bases). V was pared by 3 bases and J by 8 bases, with 19 bases between. Germline CDR1 is SQVTM and CDR2 is ANQGSEA. The CDR3 consists of 14 residues. The CDR3 sequence is CSVDGGSPSGGYTF. The DNA for the CDR3 is TGCAGCGTTGATGGGGGCAGCCCCTCGGGAGGCTACACCTTC.

This clonotype was observed a few times. The V and J genes are TRBV20-1 and TRBJ1-5; no reliable D call. CDR1 is DFQATT and CDR2 is SNEGSKA in the germline V gene (reference sequence). CDR3 length equals 14 residues. Trimming left V 3 bases short and J 0 bases short, with 9 bases between. For the CDR3, the DNA is TGCAGTGCTAGCTTGGAATATAGCAATCAGCCCCAGCATTTT. Translation: CSASLEYSNQPQHF.

The genes are TRBV29-1 and TRBJ2-1; TRBD2 agrees at 14 bases. Germline values: CDR1 SQVTM, CDR2 ANQGSEA. The CDR3 length is 15 residues. V gave up 5 bases and J gave up 7 bases; unmatched junction bases: 7. The CDR3 DNA reads as TGCAGCGTTCCCCGGGGACTAGCGGGAGCTAATGAGCAGTTCTTC. Its protein product is CSVPRGLAGANEQFF.

In this sample, this clonotype turned up once. J is TRBJ2-2 and V is TRBV6-6; D unresolved. The CDR3 has 14 residues. Per the germline V gene, CDR1 is MNHNY and CDR2 is SVGAGI (reference sequence). V lost 2 bases to trimming and J lost 5 bases, with 9 bases between them. The CDR3 region has the DNA TGTGCCAGCAGTTACCTGTTTTCAACCGGGGAGCTGTTTTTT. Translated: CASSYLFSTGELFF.